Below are 12 T cell receptor beta chains sequenced from a single sample in a study of T-cell reconstitution after alpha-beta-depleted transplantation in children. A library of TCRbeta sequences, prepared with unique molecular identifiers, was generated. TCRdb reanalysed the PCR reads using MiXCR and keeps one entry per CDR3 protein. Counted here are some 600,000 distinct CDR3 sequences, 10% to 15% occurring once; the ten biggest clones make up 2.2%. The sequenced sample was PBMCs, mostly from graft donor cells, obtained 360 days after TCRalphabeta/CD19-depleted stem cell transplant. These receptors were taken from a male patient younger than 18 who had a stem cell transplant for acute myeloid leukemia, so the T cells may come from the graft donor.

J is TRBJ1-1 and V is TRBV27; 9 bases are a match to TRBD1. Germline V gene sequence: CDR1 MNHEY, CDR2 SMNVEV (reference sequence). The CDR3 extends over 14 amino acids. The V segment lost 6 bases and the J segment 5 bases; nucleotides outside the gene matches: 7. CDR3 residues: CASSVTGGWTEAFF. The DNA for the CDR3 is TGTGCCAGCAGCGTAACAGGGGGCTGGACTGAAGCTTTCTTT.

This clonotype has a handful of counts. This chain links TRBV7-9 with TRBJ2-4; 12 nucleotides line up with TRBD1. Per germline, CDR1 SEHNR and CDR2 FQNEAQ (reference sequence). The CDR3 has 15 amino acids. J lost 5 bases, V lost 3 bases, and 2 bases had no gene match. The CDR3 reads CASSLGQGAENIQYF. The CDR3 DNA follows: TGTGCCAGCAGCTTGGGACAGGGGGCCGAAAACATTCAGTACTTC.

This clonotype was picked up many times. The rearrangement links TRBV12-3 or TRBV12-4 to TRBJ2-3, with D perhaps TRBD2 (6 bases). V was clipped by 7 bases and J by 4 bases, with 18 bases between them. The CDR3 sequence is 15 residues long. Here the CDR3 reads CASTLTTSRADTQYF. CDR3 DNA sequence: TGTGCCAGCACCCTAACGACTAGTCGGGCAGATACGCAGTATTTT.

The chain employs TRBV19 and TRBJ2-1, with 11 bases that match TRBD2. Germline V gene sequence: CDR1 LNHDA, CDR2 SQIVND (reference sequence). The V and J ends lost 2 bases and 2 bases, in that order; junction bases with no gene match: 17. The CDR3 is 21 amino acids. The CDR3 sequence: CASSILSQTSGRDPTYNEQFF. CDR3 in DNA: TGTGCCAGTAGTATACTATCCCAAACTAGCGGGAGAGACCCTACCTACAATGAGCAGTTCTTC.

This clonotype was seen ten or more times. The genes are TRBV7-2 and TRBJ2-1; 7 bases fit TRBD2. The V segment lost 6 bases and the J segment 6 bases; nucleotides outside the gene matches: 11. The CDR3 spans 15 residues. The germline CDR1 and CDR2 sequences are SGHTA and FQGNSA. The CDR3 region is CASSYTSGLFNEQFF. CDR3 nucleotides: TGTGCCAGCAGTTACACCTCGGGACTATTCAATGAGCAGTTCTTC. Combining the CDR3 with reference TRBV7-2 and TRBJ2-1 gives the whole variable domain GAGVSQSPSNKVTEKGKDVELRCDPISGHTALYWYRQSLGQGLEFLIYFQGNSAPDKSGLPSDRFSAERTGGSVSTLTIQRTQQEDSAVYLCASSYTSGLFNEQFFGPGTRLTVL.

This clonotype was seen only a few times. This chain joins TRBV4-2 and TRBJ2-1; no reliable D call. The V end lost 0 bases, the J end lost 10 bases, and 4 bases lay between the germline ends. The CDR3 spans 11 residues. Germline V gene data show CDR1 as LGHNA and CDR2 as YNFKEQ. The CDR3 DNA is TGTGCCAGCAGCCAAGATCAAGAGCAGTTCTTC. Its protein is CASSQDQEQFF.

V usage is TRBV29-1 and J usage is TRBJ1-1; no clear D gene. The CDR3 length is 11 residues. CDR1 SQVTM and CDR2 ANQGSEA come from the germline V gene. The V end was cut by 7 bases, the J end by 5 bases, with 11 bases between. CDR3 nucleotide sequence: TGCAGCGCTCTCAGAGGGACTGAAGCTTTCTTT. This translates into CSALRGTEAFF.

This clonotype has ten or more counts. The chain joins TRBV20-1 to TRBJ2-7; the match to TRBD1 covers 9 bases. The CDR3 spans 13 residues. The germline CDR1 and CDR2 sequences are DFQATT and SNEGSKA (reference sequence). After removal of 7 bases from V and 3 bases from J, the junction contained 7 bases not matched to a gene. The CDR3 DNA reads as TGCAGTGGAACCGGGACAGGGTACTACGAGCAGTACTTC. This gives the protein CSGTGTGYYEQYF.

On this clonotype: A much larger clonotype is one base distant, so this may be a read error. The chain carries TRBV29-1 and TRBJ1-4; tentative D call: TRBD1 (5 bases). The CDR3 length is 15 residues. CDR1 is SQVTM and CDR2 is ANQGSEA in the germline V gene. Trimming left V 4 bases short and J 8 bases short, with 20 bases between. CDR3 amino acids: CSVVPAGERREKLFF. CDR3 bases: TGCAGCGTTGTTCCGGCGGGGGAGCGCCGAGAAAAACTGTTTTTT.

In its sample, this clonotype was seen a few times. The chain has TRBV4-3 and TRBJ2-1; D remains ambiguous. CDR3 length equals 12 residues. With 5 bases removed from V and 10 bases from J, the gap between germline ends came to 12 bases. Germline V gene sequence: CDR1 LGHNA, CDR2 YSLEER. The CDR3 reads CASSATATEQFF. DNA of the CDR3: TGCGCCAGCAGCGCGACGGCGACCGAGCAGTTCTTC.

V usage is TRBV10-3 and J usage is TRBJ2-1; D remains ambiguous. CDR3 length: 15 residues. Germline V gene lookup returns CDR1 ENHRY and CDR2 SYGVKD. With 2 bases removed from V and 4 bases from J, the gap between germline ends came to 12 bases. The chain's CDR3 is CAISERPLGYNEQFF. Here the CDR3 DNA reads TGTGCCATCAGTGAGCGCCCTCTCGGATACAATGAGCAGTTCTTC.

The chain is built from TRBV28 and TRBJ2-7; D is unclear. The germline gives CDR1 MDHEN, CDR2 SYDVKM. Trimming stripped 4 bases from V and 3 bases from J, with 13 bases between. This CDR3 comprises 14 residues. This chain's CDR3 is CASSWTYQYYEQYF. CDR3 in DNA: TGTGCCAGCAGTTGGACGTACCAGTACTACGAGCAGTACTTC.